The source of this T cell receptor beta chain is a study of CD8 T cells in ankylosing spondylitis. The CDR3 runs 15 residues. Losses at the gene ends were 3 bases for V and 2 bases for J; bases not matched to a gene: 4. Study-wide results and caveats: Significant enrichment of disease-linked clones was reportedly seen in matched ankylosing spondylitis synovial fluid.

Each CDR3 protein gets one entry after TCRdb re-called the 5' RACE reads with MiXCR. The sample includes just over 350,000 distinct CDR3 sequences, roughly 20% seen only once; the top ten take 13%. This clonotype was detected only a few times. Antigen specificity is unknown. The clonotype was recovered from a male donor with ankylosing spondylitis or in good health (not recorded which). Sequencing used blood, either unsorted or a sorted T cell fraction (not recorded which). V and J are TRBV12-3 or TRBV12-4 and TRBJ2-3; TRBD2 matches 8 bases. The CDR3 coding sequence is TGTGCCAGCAGTTTGGGGACTAGTACCACAGATACGCAGTATTTT. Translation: CASSLGTSTTDTQYF.